One and the same sample provided the 28 T cell receptor beta chains below, sequenced in a study of cytomegalovirus exposure and HLA in healthy donors. This PCR relied on a set of 60 Vbeta primers and 13 Jbeta primers. Libraries were prepared by immunoSEQ multiplex PCR; TCRdb keeps only in-frame clonotypes and omits some of them. The table lists approximately 150,000 clones. The sample comprised PBMCs. Receptors originate from a male donor in good health and CMV-seronegative.

The V call is TRBV11-3, the J call TRBJ1-1; perhaps TRBD1 as D (6 bases). The V and J ends lost 3 bases and 3 bases respectively, with 14 bases between them. CDR3 length equals 15 residues. The germline V gene encodes CDR1 SGHNT and CDR2 YENEEA. The CDR3 DNA sequence: TGTGCCAGCAGCTTGGGGACGGACAGACACACTGAAGCTTTCTTT. Its translation is CASSLGTDRHTEAFF.

This chain uses TRBV29-1 with TRBJ1-4; D unresolved. V gave up 7 bases and J gave up 3 bases, with 18 bases separating them. This CDR3 has 15 amino acids. Germline CDR1 SQVTM, CDR2 ANQGSEA. The CDR3 DNA reads TGCAGCGCCCAGGAAACCGTGGTACCTAATGAAAAACTGTTTTTT. Its translation is CSAQETVVPNEKLFF.

The J gene is TRBJ2-3, the V gene TRBV7-8; D remains ambiguous. V was shortened by 5 bases and J by 6 bases, with 3 bases between the two germline ends. The germline V gene has CDR1 SGHVS and CDR2 FQNEAQ. The CDR3 length is 10 residues. The CDR3 DNA follows: TGTGCCAGCAGCCGGGATACGCAGTATTTT. Encoded protein: CASSRDTQYF.

The chain uses TRBV5-8 and TRBJ2-7; 14 positions agree with TRBD2. Germline values: CDR1 SGHTS, CDR2 YDEGEE. The length of the CDR3 is 17 residues. Trimming at V came to 1 base and at J to 5 bases, leaving 8 bases not matched to a gene. The CDR3 reads CASSLLFGTSGSNEQYF. The CDR3 DNA reads TGTGCCAGCAGCTTGCTTTTTGGGACTAGCGGGAGTAACGAGCAGTACTTC.

The gene calls are TRBV30 and TRBJ1-1, with a possible D match to TRBD1 (6 bases). The CDR3 runs 15 residues. V was cut by 2 bases and J by 2 bases, with 15 bases left in between. Germline V gene lookup returns CDR1 GTSNPN and CDR2 SVGIG (reference sequence). The CDR3 loop reads CAWSLTLTGNTEAFF. The DNA for the CDR3 is TGTGCCTGGAGTTTGACCCTGACAGGTAACACTGAAGCTTTCTTT.

This chain joins TRBV6-6 and TRBJ1-1; D remains unclear. Germline V CDR1 and CDR2: MNHNY, SVGAGI (reference sequence). The CDR3 covers 12 residues. V lost 5 bases to trimming and J lost 3 bases, with 7 bases between them. CDR3 bases: TGTGCCAGCAGTCCCTACGACACTGAAGCTTTCTTT. Protein sequence: CASSPYDTEAFF.

This sequence joins TRBV28 and TRBJ2-3; unclear D gene. V dropped 8 bases and J dropped 11 bases, with 17 bases sitting between them. CDR1 and CDR2 (germline): MDHEN, SYDVKM. There are 12 residues in the CDR3. The CDR3 DNA reads TGTGCCAGCGGGCTCATAAAGGATCGGCAGTATTTT. Translation: CASGLIKDRQYF.

J is TRBJ2-1 and V is TRBV4-2, with 7 bases lining up with TRBD2. The ends lost 0 bases at V and 9 bases at J; junction bases unmatched: 5. CDR3 size: 14 residues. Germline lookup yields CDR1 LGHNA and CDR2 YNFKEQ. CDR3 bases: TGTGCCAGCAGCCAAGAAAGGACTAGACCTGAGCAGTTCTTC. It specifies CASSQERTRPEQFF.

The J gene is TRBJ1-1, the V gene TRBV6-5, with TRBD1 as a possible D gene (6 bases). Germline loops: CDR1 MNHEY, CDR2 SVGAGI. This CDR3 is built from 14 residues. V lost 8 bases to trimming and J lost 3 bases, with 16 bases between them. The CDR3 DNA reads as TGTGCCAGCGGAGAGAGACAGGCGTACACTGAAGCTTTCTTT. It specifies CASGERQAYTEAFF.

The gene calls are TRBV9 and TRBJ2-2; 7 bases fit TRBD1. CDR1 is SGDLS and CDR2 is YYNGEE in the germline V gene. This CDR3 is 16 amino acids long. V trimming: 0 bases; J trimming: 1 base; junction bases outside the gene matches: 3. The CDR3, as DNA: TGTGCCAGCAGCGTAGAAGGGGACAGGAACACCGGGGAGCTGTTTTTT. Its protein is CASSVEGDRNTGELFF.

The rearrangement links TRBV11-2 to TRBJ2-7, with D hard to call. Germline CDR1 SGHAT, CDR2 FQNNGV. The CDR3 extends over 14 amino acids. Trimming shortened V by 3 bases and J by 3 bases, and 12 bases separated the two germline ends. CDR3 bases: TGTGCCAGCAGCTTCCGCGGCCTCAACTACGAGCAGTACTTC. Residues: CASSFRGLNYEQYF.

As DNA, the CDR3 is TGTGCCAGCAGCTTAGGACAGGGCCACACCGGGGAGCTGTTTTTT. Amino acids: CASSLGQGHTGELFF. The rearrangement joins TRBV11-3 to TRBJ2-2; 7 bases are shared with TRBD1. J was trimmed by 3 bases and V by 1 base; bases with no gene match: 2. The CDR3 loop spans 15 amino acids. Germline loops: CDR1 SGHNT, CDR2 YENEEA.

The chain combines TRBV9 with TRBJ2-1; the D gene is possibly TRBD2 (8 bases). The CDR3 is 16 amino acids. The V and J ends lost 3 bases and 6 bases respectively, with 19 bases between them. Germline-derived CDR1 and CDR2 are SGDLS and YYNGEE. DNA of the CDR3: TGTGCCAGCAGCGCCGTCAGGGGGACTAGAGGCAATGAGCAGTTCTTC. This translates into CASSAVRGTRGNEQFF.

CDR3 DNA: TGTGCCAGCAGTGACCTCCCGGGACAGGGGGCATACGAGCAGTACTTC. As protein: CASSDLPGQGAYEQYF. The chain joins TRBV25-1 to TRBJ2-7; 12 nucleotides match TRBD1. The V gene end was trimmed by 3 bases and the J gene end by 4 bases; junction bases not matched to a gene: 7. The CDR3 covers 16 residues. The V gene's germline CDR1 is MGHDK and CDR2 SYGVNS.

The chain links TRBV5-6 to TRBJ2-7; TRBD1 aligns across 11 bases. J gave up 0 bases and V 2 bases, and 7 bases lay outside the gene matches. The V gene's germline CDR1 is SGHDT and CDR2 YYEEEE. This CDR3 spans 17 amino acids. The CDR3 DNA reads TGTGCCAGCAGCTTCCCCTGGACAGGGGGCACCTCCTACGAGCAGTACTTC. Translated, it gives CASSFPWTGGTSYEQYF.

The gene calls are TRBV15 and TRBJ2-1, with a possible D match to TRBD2 (7 bases). The CDR3 contains 16 residues. The V gene lost 1 base and the J gene lost 7 bases, with 17 bases spanning the gap. Germline V gene sequence: CDR1 LNHNV, CDR2 YYDKDF (reference sequence). CDR3 region: CATSRGGAGAFNEQFF. DNA for the CDR3: TGTGCCACCAGCAGAGGGGGGGCGGGAGCGTTTAATGAGCAGTTCTTC.

The V gene is TRBV19, the J gene TRBJ1-1; D is perhaps TRBD1 (5 bases). The germline V and J ends were trimmed by 2 bases and 5 bases, with 12 bases remaining between them. Germline loops: CDR1 LNHDA, CDR2 SQIVND (reference sequence). CDR3 length: 14 residues. The CDR3 bases are TGTGCCAGTAGTATATCAGGGCGGGGGACTGAAGCTTTCTTT. Encoded protein: CASSISGRGTEAFF.

This chain links TRBV6-5 with TRBJ1-2, with 9 positions matching TRBD1. The V segment lost 8 bases and the J segment 4 bases; nucleotides outside the gene matches: 8. The germline V gene encodes CDR1 MNHEY and CDR2 SVGAGI. The CDR3 runs to 14 residues. The CDR3 protein is CASQPGDRAYGYTF. The CDR3 nucleotides are TGTGCCAGCCAACCGGGGGACAGGGCCTATGGCTACACCTTC.

The chain employs TRBV29-1 and TRBJ2-7, with TRBD1 as a possible D gene (6 bases). The CDR3 has 12 residues. Germline V lookup: CDR1 SQVTM, CDR2 ANQGSEA. Trimming removed 3 bases at V and 3 bases at J, with 9 bases between. The CDR3 loop reads CSVEEQGYEQYF. The CDR3 coding sequence is TGCAGCGTTGAGGAACAGGGCTACGAGCAGTACTTC.

This CDR3 is CASNPPGSLNTEAFF. CDR3 DNA sequence: TGTGCCAGCAACCCCCCCGGGAGCCTGAACACTGAAGCTTTCTTT. This chain links TRBV6-6 with TRBJ1-1; D is undetermined. In germline, CDR1 is MNHNY, CDR2 SVGAGI (reference sequence). With 7 bases removed from V and 0 bases from J, the gap between germline ends came to 15 bases. This CDR3 has 15 amino acids.

The V call is TRBV5-6, the J call TRBJ1-1; D is perhaps TRBD1 (6 bases). V was trimmed by 1 base and J by 1 base, leaving 8 bases between them. Germline-derived CDR1 and CDR2 are SGHDT and YYEEEE. CDR3 size: 14 residues. CDR3 amino acids: CASSLTGRNTEAFF. In DNA form, the CDR3 reads TGTGCCAGCAGCTTGACAGGGCGGAACACTGAAGCTTTCTTT.

The chain joins TRBV7-8 to TRBJ2-1, with D hard to call. Trimming took off 0 bases at V and 3 bases at J, with 6 bases between the two ends. The germline V gene encodes CDR1 SGHVS and CDR2 FQNEAQ. The CDR3 spans 14 residues. The CDR3 bases are TGTGCCAGCAGCTTAGCGCAGATCTACAATGAGCAGTTCTTC. It translates to CASSLAQIYNEQFF. Complete variable domain (other parts from reference TRBV7-8 and TRBJ2-1): GAGVSQSPRYKVAKRGQDVALRCDPISGHVSLFWYQQALGQGPEFLTYFQNEAQLDKSGLPSDRFFAERPEGSVSTLKIQRTQQEDSAVYLCASSLAQIYNEQFFGPGTRLTVL.

The V gene is TRBV10-3, the J gene TRBJ2-2, with D unclear. The CDR3 runs 15 residues. Germline CDR1 ENHRY, CDR2 SYGVKD. V gave up 6 bases and J gave up 2 bases, with 13 bases separating them. The CDR3 protein is CAISERPGNTGELFF. The CDR3 coding sequence is TGTGCCATCAGCGAACGTCCAGGTAACACCGGGGAGCTGTTTTTT.

V gene TRBV27 combines with J gene TRBJ2-7; D is perhaps TRBD1 (7 bases). Trimming removed 1 base at V and 12 bases at J, with 13 bases between. This CDR3 comprises 12 residues. Per germline, CDR1 MNHEY and CDR2 SMNVEV (reference sequence). The CDR3 region is CASSLLGGQSYF. CDR3 nucleotides: TGTGCCAGCAGTTTATTGGGGGGACAGTCGTACTTC.

CDR3 in amino acids: CATSREDTFTEAFF. The CDR3 region has the DNA TGTGCCACCAGCAGAGAGGACACCTTCACTGAAGCTTTCTTT. The gene calls are TRBV15 and TRBJ1-1; D is perhaps TRBD1 (5 bases). Germline lookup yields CDR1 LNHNV and CDR2 YYDKDF (reference sequence). The CDR3 totals 14 residues. The ends were cut back, 0 bases at V and 4 bases at J, with 9 bases in the middle.

The V call is TRBV7-8, the J call TRBJ1-5; 7 positions agree with TRBD1. Germline assignment: CDR1 SGHVS and CDR2 FQNEAQ. CDR3 length equals 14 residues. The V and J ends lost 5 bases and 5 bases, in that order; junction bases with no gene match: 6. The chain's CDR3 is CASSPGTVYQPQHF. The CDR3 bases are TGTGCCAGCAGCCCCGGGACAGTCTATCAGCCCCAGCATTTT.

For the CDR3, the DNA is TGTGCCAGCAGTGACGGTCCGGGGGGCTACACCTTC. Its protein product is CASSDGPGGYTF. The chain combines TRBV25-1 with TRBJ1-2; D gene uncertain. The V gene's germline CDR1 is MGHDK and CDR2 SYGVNS. Trimming shortened V by 3 bases and J by 8 bases, and 10 bases separated the two germline ends. The CDR3 is 12 amino acids.

This chain joins TRBV5-5 and TRBJ1-6; TRBD1 matches at 7 bases. Germline CDR1 reads SGHKS; CDR2 reads YYEKEE (reference sequence). The CDR3 length is 13 residues. The ends lost 7 bases at V and 10 bases at J; junction bases unmatched: 8. The CDR3 region is CASARQGGSPLHF. CDR3 sequence (DNA): TGTGCCAGCGCAAGACAGGGTGGATCACCCCTCCACTTT.